The clone carrying this T cell receptor beta chain was counted at least ten times. Germline-derived CDR1 and CDR2 are DFQATT and SNEGSKA (reference sequence). Trimming removed 3 bases at V and 1 base at J, with 15 bases between. The CDR3 totals 15 residues. A TCRbeta library incorporating unique molecular identifiers was prepared. TCRdb ran MiXCR on the PCR reads and lists one entry per CDR3 protein. This sample yields under 350,000 distinct CDR3 sequences, of which about a tenth are seen a single time; roughly 9.1% belongs to the top ten. These data are taken from a study of T-cell reconstitution after alpha-beta-depleted transplantation in children.

V usage is TRBV20-1 and J usage is TRBJ1-1, with unresolved D. The sample here was PBMCs from the stem cell graft donor, taken from the stem cell graft. This receptor was obtained from a human donor who donated a stem cell graft to a child with SCID. The CDR3 nucleotides read TGCAGTGCTAGTCCCCCCGGGCTTTCGAACACTGAAGCTTTCTTT. This sequence encodes CSASPPGLSNTEAFF.